This TCR beta chain comes out of a study of regulatory T cells in long-lasting Graves disease. The wider study: Treatment with antithyroid drugs for over 5 years, together with positive TSH receptor antibodies, meant persistent Graves' disease.

Time point denoted: persistent/refractory GD, antithyroid drugs over 5 years with positive TRAb. Generation of the TCR library employed RNA extracted from PBMCs. As a group, patients came from one endocrinology department in Xi'an, China. This clonotype was counted at least ten times. Trimming shortened V by 6 bases and J by 4 bases, and 15 bases separated the two germline ends. CDR3 size: 14 residues. iRepertoire HTBI primers and Arm-PCR of CDR3 regions built TCR beta libraries. Authors' methods: Spanning all samples, the identified segments comprised around 62 TRBV and some 15 TRBJ. TCRdb re-analysed the multiplex PCR reads in MiXCR, keeping a single row per CDR3 protein. TCRdb assigned the V and J calls; the authors' analysis was not used. The repertoire holds fewer than 400,000 distinct CDR3 sequences, with about 20% as singletons.

The origin of this receptor is a female donor with Graves disease. V and J are TRBV12-3 or TRBV12-4 and TRBJ1-2, with D unresolved. The specimen comprised peripheral blood mononuclear cells (PBMCs), sampled when the disease was refractory, from a patient treated with antithyroid drugs. In DNA, the CDR3 is TGTGCCAGCAGCCTACTCGGACCTTCCTATGGCTACACCTTC. The encoded protein is CASSLLGPSYGYTF.